Sequencing of this T cell receptor (beta chain) was carried out in a study of beta chain features in type 1 diabetes. It was via CD45RO/CCR7/CD25/CD127/CD95/CD27 that CD4+ naive, central memory, regulatory and stem cell-like memory cells were sorted. Findings and caveats of the study: Across all four CD4+ subsets, people with type 1 diabetes showed modestly shorter TCRB CDR3s. Still unanswered here is whether HLA type influences TCRB rearrangement.

Germline lookup yields CDR1 KGHSH and CDR2 LQKENI. The length of the CDR3 is 16 residues. The trim removed 1 base at V and 5 bases at J, leaving 7 bases unmatched. The entirety of the isolated RNA underwent reverse transcription, so expressed TCRB transcripts were sequenced. Using immunoSEQ multiplex PCR, the repertoire was profiled, and TCRdb retains in-frame clones only, with some absent. The repertoire has around 250,000 clones, about 23% of them found once; the top ten carry roughly 0.011%. Turning to this clone: What it binds is not known.

This chain links TRBV18 with TRBJ2-5; 10 bases map to TRBD1. The origin of this receptor is a woman in her 30s with type 1 diabetes. Sequenced material: naive CD4+ T cells from blood. The CDR3 sequence is CASSPRQGAWEETQYF. In DNA, the CDR3 is TGTGCCAGCTCACCACGACAGGGGGCATGGGAGGAGACCCAGTACTTC.